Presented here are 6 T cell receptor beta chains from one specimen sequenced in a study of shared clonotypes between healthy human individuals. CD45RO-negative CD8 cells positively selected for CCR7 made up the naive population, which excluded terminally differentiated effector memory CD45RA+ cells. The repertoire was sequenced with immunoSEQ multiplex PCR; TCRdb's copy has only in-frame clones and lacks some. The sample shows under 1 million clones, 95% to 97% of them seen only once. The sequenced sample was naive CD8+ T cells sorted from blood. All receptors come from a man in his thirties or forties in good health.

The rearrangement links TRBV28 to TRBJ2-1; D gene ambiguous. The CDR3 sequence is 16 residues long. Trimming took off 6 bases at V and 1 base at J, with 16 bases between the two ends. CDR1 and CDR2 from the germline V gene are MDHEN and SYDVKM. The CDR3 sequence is CASSPSFGRSYNEQFF. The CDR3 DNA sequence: TGTGCCAGCAGCCCCAGTTTTGGACGATCCTACAATGAGCAGTTCTTC.

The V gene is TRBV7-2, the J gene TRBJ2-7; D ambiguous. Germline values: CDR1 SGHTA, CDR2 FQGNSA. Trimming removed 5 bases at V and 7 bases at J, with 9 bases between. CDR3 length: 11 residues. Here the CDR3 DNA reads TGTGCCAGCAGCCCTTTAGGGGAGCAGTACTTC. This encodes CASSPLGEQYF.

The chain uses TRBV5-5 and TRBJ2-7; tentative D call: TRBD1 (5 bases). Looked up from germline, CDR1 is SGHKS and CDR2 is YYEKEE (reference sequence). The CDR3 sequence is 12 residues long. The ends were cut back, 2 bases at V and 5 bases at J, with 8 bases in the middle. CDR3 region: CASSFGRDEQYF. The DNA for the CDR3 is TGTGCCAGCAGCTTCGGCAGGGACGAGCAGTACTTC. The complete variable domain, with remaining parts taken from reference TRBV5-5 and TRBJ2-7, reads DAGVTQSPTHLIKTRGQQVTLRCSPISGHKSVSWYQQVLGQGPQFIFQYYEKEERGRGNFPDRFSARQFPNYSSELNVNALLLGDSALYLCASSFGRDEQYFGPGTRLTVT.

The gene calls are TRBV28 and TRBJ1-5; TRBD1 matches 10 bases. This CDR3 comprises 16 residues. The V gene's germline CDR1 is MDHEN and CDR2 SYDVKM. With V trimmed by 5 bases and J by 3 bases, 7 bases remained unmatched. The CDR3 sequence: CASSPPGQGFNQPQHF. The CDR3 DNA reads TGTGCCAGCAGTCCCCCGGGACAGGGGTTCAATCAGCCCCAGCATTTT.

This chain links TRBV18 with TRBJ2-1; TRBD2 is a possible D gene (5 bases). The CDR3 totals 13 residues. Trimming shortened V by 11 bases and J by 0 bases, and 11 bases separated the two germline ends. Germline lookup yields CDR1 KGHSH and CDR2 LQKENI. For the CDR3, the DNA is TGTGCCTCTTCAGCGGACTCCTACAATGAGCAGTTCTTC. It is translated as CASSADSYNEQFF.

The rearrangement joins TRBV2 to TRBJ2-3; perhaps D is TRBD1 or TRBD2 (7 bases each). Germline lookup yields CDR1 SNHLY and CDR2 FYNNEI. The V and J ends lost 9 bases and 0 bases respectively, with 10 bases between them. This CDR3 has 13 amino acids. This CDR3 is CARQGGSTDTQYF. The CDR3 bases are TGTGCCAGGCAGGGGGGGAGCACAGATACGCAGTATTTT.